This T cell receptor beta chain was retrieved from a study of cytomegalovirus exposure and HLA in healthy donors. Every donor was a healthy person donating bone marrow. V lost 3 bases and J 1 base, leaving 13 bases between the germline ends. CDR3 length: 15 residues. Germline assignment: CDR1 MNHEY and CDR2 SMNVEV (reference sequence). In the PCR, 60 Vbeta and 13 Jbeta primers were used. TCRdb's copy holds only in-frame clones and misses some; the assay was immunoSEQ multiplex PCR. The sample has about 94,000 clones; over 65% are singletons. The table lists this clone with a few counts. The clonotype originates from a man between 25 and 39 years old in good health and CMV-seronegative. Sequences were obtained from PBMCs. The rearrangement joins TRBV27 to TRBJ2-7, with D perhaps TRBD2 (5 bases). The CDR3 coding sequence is TGTGCCAGCAGTTTTGTTCCGGGGTCATCCTACGAGCAGTACTTC. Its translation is CASSFVPGSSYEQYF.